This T cell receptor (beta chain) was sequenced for a study of CD8 T cells in Susac syndrome. The T cells that were sequenced for TCR beta were CD8+ and CD4+ cells from blood. Matched for age and sex, the controls were healthy donors. Negative isolation was used for CD8+ and CD4+ T cells, and FACS enrichment was applied to TEMRA cells. It was with random hexamers that roughly 0.45 to 1 ug RNA was reverse transcribed. Across 54 Vbeta and 13 Jbeta, immunoSEQ multiplex PCR amplified TCR beta CDR3. TCRdb reprocessed the immunoSEQ multiplex PCR reads with MiXCR, giving one entry per CDR3 protein. The sample carries 70,000 to 100,000 distinct CDR3 sequences, 85% to 95% recorded once. The clonotype originates from a human donor in good health. Input material: CD8+ T cells from PBMCs.

The CDR3 coding sequence is TGTGCCAGCAGCTTAGAACTAGCGGGGGCCTACGAGCAGTACTTC. Its translation: CASSLELAGAYEQYF. The chain is built from TRBV7-9 and TRBJ2-7, with 11 bases that match TRBD2. V lost 1 base, J lost 2 bases, and 1 base stayed unmatched. The CDR3 is 15 residues long. CDR1 SEHNR and CDR2 FQNEAQ come from the germline V gene (reference sequence).